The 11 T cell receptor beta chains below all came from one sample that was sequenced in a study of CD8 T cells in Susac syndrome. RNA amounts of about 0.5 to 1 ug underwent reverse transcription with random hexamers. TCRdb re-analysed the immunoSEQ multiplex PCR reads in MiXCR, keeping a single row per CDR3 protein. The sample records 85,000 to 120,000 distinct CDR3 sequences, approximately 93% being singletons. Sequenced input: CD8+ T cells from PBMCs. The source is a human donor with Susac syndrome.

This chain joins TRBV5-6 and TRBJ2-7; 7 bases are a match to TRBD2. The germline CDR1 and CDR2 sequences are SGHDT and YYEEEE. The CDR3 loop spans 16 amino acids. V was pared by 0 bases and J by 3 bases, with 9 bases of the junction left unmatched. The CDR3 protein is CASSLEIGGRGYEQYF. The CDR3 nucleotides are TGTGCCAGCAGCTTGGAGATCGGGGGGAGAGGCTACGAGCAGTACTTC.

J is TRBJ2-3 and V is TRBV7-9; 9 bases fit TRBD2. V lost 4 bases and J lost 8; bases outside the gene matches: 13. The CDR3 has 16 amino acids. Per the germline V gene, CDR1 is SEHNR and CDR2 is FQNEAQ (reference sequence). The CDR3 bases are TGTGCCAGCAGCTCCTATAGCGGGGGTCGGGAGGTTACGCAGTATTTT. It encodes CASSSYSGGREVTQYF.

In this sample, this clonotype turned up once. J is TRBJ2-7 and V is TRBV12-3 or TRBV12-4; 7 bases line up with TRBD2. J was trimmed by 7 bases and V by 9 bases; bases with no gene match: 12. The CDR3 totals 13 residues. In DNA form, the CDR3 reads TGTGCCAGTGAGGGTTCCTGGGGGGGGGAGCAGTACTTC. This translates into CASEGSWGGEQYF.

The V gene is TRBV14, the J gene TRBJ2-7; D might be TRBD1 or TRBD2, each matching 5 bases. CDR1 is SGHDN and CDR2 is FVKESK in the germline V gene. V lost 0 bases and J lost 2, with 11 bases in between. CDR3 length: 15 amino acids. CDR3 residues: CASSQDEGWAYEQYF. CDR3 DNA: TGTGCCAGCAGCCAAGATGAGGGGTGGGCCTACGAGCAGTACTTC.

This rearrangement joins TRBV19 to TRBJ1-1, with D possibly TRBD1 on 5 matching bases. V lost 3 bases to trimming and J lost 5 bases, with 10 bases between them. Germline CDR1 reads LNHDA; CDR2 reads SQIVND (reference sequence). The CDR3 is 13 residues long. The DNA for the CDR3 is TGTGCCAGTAGTATCCAGGGCTATACTGAAGCTTTCTTT. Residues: CASSIQGYTEAFF.

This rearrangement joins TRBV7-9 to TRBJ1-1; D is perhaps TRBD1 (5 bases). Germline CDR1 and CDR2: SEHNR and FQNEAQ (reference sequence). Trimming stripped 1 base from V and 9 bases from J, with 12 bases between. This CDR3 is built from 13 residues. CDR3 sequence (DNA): TGTGCCAGCAGCTTAGGGGGCAGTCCGAAAGCTTTCTTT. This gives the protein CASSLGGSPKAFF.

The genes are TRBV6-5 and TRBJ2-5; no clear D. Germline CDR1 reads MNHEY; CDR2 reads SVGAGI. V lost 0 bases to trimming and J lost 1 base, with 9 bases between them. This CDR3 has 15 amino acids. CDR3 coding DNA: TGTGCCAGCAGTTACTCAGCACTGCCCCAAGAGACCCAGTACTTC. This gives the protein CASSYSALPQETQYF.

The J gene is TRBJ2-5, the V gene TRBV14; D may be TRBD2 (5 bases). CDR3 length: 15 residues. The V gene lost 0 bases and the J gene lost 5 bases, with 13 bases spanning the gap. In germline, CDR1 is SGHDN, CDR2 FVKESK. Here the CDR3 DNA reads TGTGCCAGCAGCCAAGATGAAACTAGGAGGGAGACCCAGTACTTC. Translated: CASSQDETRRETQYF.

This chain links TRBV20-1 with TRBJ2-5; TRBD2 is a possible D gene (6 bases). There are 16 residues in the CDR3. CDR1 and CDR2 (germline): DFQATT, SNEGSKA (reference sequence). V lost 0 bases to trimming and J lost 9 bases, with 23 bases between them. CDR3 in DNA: TGCAGTGCTAGAGATCACGGCGGGGAACGAGCCCGGGCCCAGTACTTC. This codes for CSARDHGGERARAQYF.

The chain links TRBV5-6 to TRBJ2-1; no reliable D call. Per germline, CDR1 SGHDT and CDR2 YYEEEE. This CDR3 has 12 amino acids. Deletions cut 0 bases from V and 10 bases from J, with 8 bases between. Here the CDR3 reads CASSLALREQFF. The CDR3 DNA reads TGTGCCAGCAGCTTGGCCCTTCGGGAGCAGTTCTTC. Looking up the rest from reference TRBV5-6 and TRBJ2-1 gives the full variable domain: DAGVTQSPTHLIKTRGQQVTLRCSPKSGHDTVSWYQQALGQGPQFIFQYYEEEERQRGNFPDRFSGHQFPNYSSELNVNALLLGDSALYLCASSLALREQFFGPGTRLTVL.

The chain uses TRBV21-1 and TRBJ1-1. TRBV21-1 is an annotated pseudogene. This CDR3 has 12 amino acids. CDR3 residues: CASSKLNTEAFF. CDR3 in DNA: TGTGCCAGCAGCAAGTTGAACACTGAAGCTTTCTTT.